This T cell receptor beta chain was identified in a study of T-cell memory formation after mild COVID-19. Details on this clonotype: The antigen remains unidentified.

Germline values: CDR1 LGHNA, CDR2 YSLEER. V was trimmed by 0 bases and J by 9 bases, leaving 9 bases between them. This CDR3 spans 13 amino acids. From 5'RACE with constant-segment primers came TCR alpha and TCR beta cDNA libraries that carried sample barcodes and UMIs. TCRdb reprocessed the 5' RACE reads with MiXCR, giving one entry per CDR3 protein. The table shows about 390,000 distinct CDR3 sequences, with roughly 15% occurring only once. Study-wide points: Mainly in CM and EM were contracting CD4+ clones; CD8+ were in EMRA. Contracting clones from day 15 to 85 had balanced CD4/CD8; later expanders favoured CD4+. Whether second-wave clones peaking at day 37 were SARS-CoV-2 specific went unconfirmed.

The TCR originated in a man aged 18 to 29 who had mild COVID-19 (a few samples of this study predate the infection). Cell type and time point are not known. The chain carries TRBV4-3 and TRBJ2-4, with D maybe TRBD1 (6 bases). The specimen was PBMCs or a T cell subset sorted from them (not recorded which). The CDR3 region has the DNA TGCGCCAGCAGCCAAGATCTAGGGGGCATTCAGTACTTC. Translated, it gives CASSQDLGGIQYF.